This T cell receptor (beta chain) was sequenced in a study of T-cell reconstitution after alpha-beta-depleted transplantation in children. A word on this clonotype: The target antigen is unknown.

Study results and limitations: Newly produced T cells mostly accounted for T-cell counts and diversity one year post-transplant. Reportedly, alpha-beta T cells present about two months post-transplant originated from several hundred expanded clones of graft origin. Where some patients showed high TCRbeta diversity at day 60, it came from recipient T cells and thymic progenitors that had survived.

It was with unique molecular identifiers that the TCRbeta library was prepared. TCRdb reanalysed the PCR reads using MiXCR and keeps one entry per CDR3 protein. Here the sample spans approximately 1,000,000 distinct CDR3 sequences, about 29% being singletons. The CDR3 covers 15 residues. Trimming took 3 bases from V and 8 from J; bases not matched to a gene: 9. Germline values: CDR1 KGHSH, CDR2 LQKENI. The sequencing here drew on PBMCs, mostly from graft donor cells, taken 360 days after TCRalphabeta/CD19-depleted stem cell transplant. The rearrangement joins TRBV18 to TRBJ2-1; TRBD1 matches 8 bases. The clonotype was recovered from a boy less than two years old who had a stem cell transplant for SCID, so the T cells may come from the graft donor. In nucleotides, the CDR3 is TGTGCCAGCTCACCCCGGACAGGGAGAAGAGATGAGCAGTTCTTC. This translates into CASSPRTGRRDEQFF.